The rows below give T cell receptor beta chains drawn from one sample of a study of blood T cells in healthy people across ages. TCRdb passed the 5' RACE reads through MiXCR, listing each CDR3 protein once. The profile shows 550,000 to 750,000 distinct CDR3 sequences, roughly 21% of them singletons. Material: blood. These TCRs come from a man between 65 and 85 years old in good health. The CDR3 runs from the conserved cysteine through the conserved F or W. D genes are given only for firm matches. The size entry is marked missing in some rows and otherwise reads once, few, many or a size class.

size	J	V	D	CDR3	DNA
NA	TRBJ1-4	TRBV4-3	NA	CASSQDWGRAEKLFF	TGCGCCAGCAGCCAAGATTGGGGACGGGCCGAAAAACTGTTTTTT
NA	TRBJ2-5	TRBV28	NA	CASSRIAPQETQHF	TGTGCCAGCAGTCGAATAGCCCCCCAAGAGACCCAGCACTTC
few	TRBJ2-1	TRBV29-1	TRBD2	CTVAGSYNEQFF	TGTACAGTAGCGGGATCCTACAATGAGCAGTTCTTC
few	TRBJ2-7	TRBV12-3/TRBV12-4	TRBD1	CASSLETGAYEQYF	TGTGCCAGCAGTTTAGAGACAGGGGCCTACGAGCAGTACTTC
NA	TRBJ1-1	TRBV7-6	TRBD1	CASSLRPGQVGDTEAFF	TGTGCCAGCAGCTTAAGGCCGGGACAGGTGGGGGACACTGAAGCTTTCTTT
few	TRBJ2-3	TRBV7-9	TRBD1	CASSLGSGQGIDTQYF	TGTGCCAGCAGCTTAGGTTCGGGACAGGGCATAGATACGCAGTATTTT
few	TRBJ2-5	TRBV5-1	NA	CASSPSGSRQETQYF	TGCGCCAGCAGCCCATCAGGGTCCCGCCAAGAGACCCAGTACTTC
NA	TRBJ1-4	TRBV20-1	NA	CSASSPQNNEKLFF	TGCAGTGCTAGTTCTCCACAGAATAATGAAAAACTGTTTTTT
NA	TRBJ2-1	TRBV20-1	TRBD2	CSARDPASGGVNEQFF	TGCAGTGCTAGAGATCCAGCTAGCGGGGGCGTAAATGAGCAGTTCTTC
NA	TRBJ2-3	TRBV27	TRBD1	CASSSSTGSDTQYF	TGTGCCAGCAGTTCGTCGACAGGGTCAGATACGCAGTATTTT
NA	TRBJ2-5	TRBV24-1	NA	CATSDWETQYF	TGTGCCACCAGTGATTGGGAGACCCAGTACTTC
NA	TRBJ2-7	TRBV3-1	TRBD1	CASSQGGQAKDEQYF	TGTGCCAGCAGCCAAGGAGGACAGGCTAAGGACGAGCAGTACTTC
NA	TRBJ2-4	TRBV6-5	NA	CASSSPSRGTKNIQYF	TGTGCCAGCAGTTCGCCTTCCAGGGGAACCAAAAACATTCAGTACTTC
few	TRBJ2-2	TRBV29-1	NA	CSVSTRNTGELLF	TGCAGCGTTTCGACAAGGAACACCGGGGAGCTGCTTTTT
NA	TRBJ1-2	TRBV30	NA	CAWSRGSYGYTF	TGTGCCTGGTCTAGGGGCTCATATGGCTACACCTTC
NA	TRBJ2-5	TRBV14	NA	CASSGSSVETQYF	TGTGCCAGCAGTGGATCATCCGTTGAGACCCAGTACTTC
few	TRBJ2-1	TRBV15	TRBD2	CATSRDRGGGYNEQFF	TGTGCCACCAGCAGAGATCGGGGGGGCGGTTACAATGAGCAGTTCTTC
NA	TRBJ2-3	TRBV9	TRBD2	CASSPGTSGASTDTQYF	TGTGCCAGCAGCCCCGGGACTAGCGGGGCTAGCACAGATACGCAGTATTTT
few	TRBJ2-1	TRBV10-3	NA	CAISDNPLGGVISEQFF	TGTGCCATCAGTGATAACCCTCTTGGGGGAGTAATTAGTGAGCAGTTCTTC
NA	TRBJ2-1	TRBV7-2	NA	CASSLTLRTASYNEQFF	TGTGCCAGCAGCTTAACGCTTCGGACGGCATCCTACAATGAGCAGTTCTTC
NA	TRBJ1-4	TRBV10-2	NA	CASSDLRGDEKLFF	TGCGCCAGCAGTGATCTAAGGGGTGATGAAAAACTGTTTTTT
few	TRBJ2-2	TRBV5-1	TRBD2	CASSPRLAGGNTGELFF	TGCGCCAGCAGCCCTAGACTAGCGGGAGGGAACACCGGGGAGCTGTTTTTT
few	TRBJ2-5	TRBV7-2	NA	CASSAFLVQETQYF	TGTGCCAGCAGCGCCTTTCTGGTACAAGAGACCCAGTACTTC
many	TRBJ2-5	TRBV6-2/TRBV6-3	TRBD1	CASSDLDRGQETQYF	TGTGCCAGCAGTGACCTTGACAGGGGTCAAGAGACCCAGTACTTC
NA	TRBJ1-5	TRBV25-1	TRBD1	CASSDRQGPGNQPQHF	TGTGCCAGCAGTGATAGACAGGGTCCTGGCAATCAGCCCCAGCATTTT
once	TRBJ2-3	TRBV20-1	NA	CSAPIGTSTDTQYF	TGCAGTGCGCCTATCGGGACTAGCACAGATACGCAGTATTTT
NA	TRBJ1-2	TRBV5-1	TRBD1	CASSLDRGVIYGYTF	TGCGCCAGCAGCTTAGACAGGGGGGTTATCTATGGCTACACCTTC